These T cell receptor beta chains were read from a single sample in a study of identical twins. TCRdb independently ran MiXCR on the 5' RACE reads; one entry per CDR3 protein. Of some 560,000 distinct CDR3 sequences listed, 9.5% to 10% are singletons. These same data were also listed under a study on yellow fever vaccine responses in identical twins.

The material sequenced was PBMCs. Every receptor here comes from a woman between 18 and 29 years old in good health. The CDR3 runs from the conserved cysteine through the conserved F or W.

v_gene	j_gene	CDR3aa
TRBV2	TRBJ2-7	CASNGADESYEQYF
TRBV4-3	TRBJ2-3	CASSHTNTDTQYF
TRBV11-1	TRBJ2-7	CASSLQPRQGSSRSSYEQYF
TRBV6-1	TRBJ2-5	CASSGGTLLKVEYF
TRBV7-9	TRBJ2-7	CASSPEGGWYEQYF
TRBV11-2	TRBJ2-7	CASSFRPTGGTLSYEQYF
TRBV29-1	TRBJ2-5	CSVGGETQYF
TRBV7-2	TRBJ1-1	CASSLEGLKLNTEAFF
TRBV7-9	TRBJ2-5	CASSLPGKETQYF
TRBV11-2	TRBJ2-1	CASSFVGIDEQFF
TRBV7-8	TRBJ2-2	CASAFAGGPRGRELFF
TRBV4-3	TRBJ2-7	CASSQGQGYLEQYF
TRBV20-1	TRBJ2-3	CSASSAGGLTDTQYF
TRBV6-1	TRBJ2-6	CASGPYSGANVLTF
TRBV7-2	TRBJ2-7	CASSEYAGSYEQYF
TRBV3-1	TRBJ2-2	CASSQPAGGNTGELFF
TRBV11-2	TRBJ2-5	CASSQRFGGQETQYF
TRBV3-1	TRBJ2-2	CASRRSKSGRAGELFF
TRBV12-5	TRBJ2-3	CASALSGSTDTQYF
TRBV10-1	TRBJ2-1	CASSRTAANNEQFF
TRBV20-1	TRBJ2-3	CSARNGAILEDTQYF
TRBV27	TRBJ2-1	CASSLAPGLAGYNEQFF
TRBV30	TRBJ2-2	CAWSVLVPGELFF
TRBV10-3	TRBJ1-4	CATRRDGPNEKLFF
TRBV4-3	TRBJ1-6	CASSQGQGNSPLHF
TRBV12-3/TRBV12-4	TRBJ1-2	CARSFGGTNYGYTF
TRBV5-1	TRBJ2-7	CASSSLRTGGEQYF
TRBV6-1	TRBJ2-2	CASSGTVANTGELFF
TRBV11-2	TRBJ2-7	CASRSGLGGFHEQYF
TRBV20-1	TRBJ2-7	CSARDDGRGSEQYF
TRBV5-1	TRBJ1-4	CASSMGGPNEKLFF
TRBV5-1	TRBJ2-1	CASSLGTRGGSFNEQFF
TRBV7-9	TRBJ2-3	CASSLSAGLIVTDTQYF
TRBV4-3	TRBJ2-1	CASSRTSGVNEQFF
TRBV6-1	TRBJ2-1	CATTGGLSFNEQFF
TRBV10-3	TRBJ2-7	CAISEEVSYEQYF
TRBV28	TRBJ2-7	CASSSRQRDSYEQYF
TRBV12-3/TRBV12-4	TRBJ1-3	CASSAGTDSGNTIYF
TRBV28	TRBJ2-5	CASRKPGAPETQYF
TRBV6-5	TRBJ2-7	CASSNRDLYEQYF
TRBV12-3/TRBV12-4	TRBJ2-1	CASLPAGYDNEQFF
TRBV10-1	TRBJ2-1	CASSEWLAGVNEQFF
TRBV2	TRBJ1-1	CASIRTGGGRTEAFF
TRBV6-5	TRBJ2-1	CASRSAGTYNEQFF
TRBV29-1	TRBJ2-5	CSVESVYQETQYF
TRBV20-1	TRBJ1-5	CSAQTGNNQPQHF
TRBV29-1	TRBJ2-1	CSARQGADNEQFF
TRBV7-9	TRBJ2-7	CASSRHGQGLGEQYF
TRBV6-1	TRBJ2-6	CASSTSGTGAPGANVLTF
TRBV18	TRBJ2-1	CASSPNSGAYNEQFF
TRBV11-1	TRBJ2-1	CASSSTISHPGISLNEQFF
TRBV3-1	TRBJ1-5	CASSLGTAASNQPQHF